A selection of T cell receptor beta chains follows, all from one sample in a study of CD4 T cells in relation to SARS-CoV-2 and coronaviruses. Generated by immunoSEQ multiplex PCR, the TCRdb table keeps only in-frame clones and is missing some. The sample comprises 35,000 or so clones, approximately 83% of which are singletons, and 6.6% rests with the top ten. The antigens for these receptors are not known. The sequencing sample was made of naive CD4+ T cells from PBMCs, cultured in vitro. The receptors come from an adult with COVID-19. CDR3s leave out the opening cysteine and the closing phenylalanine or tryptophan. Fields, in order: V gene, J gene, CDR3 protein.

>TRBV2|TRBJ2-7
ASSVAGGTYEQY
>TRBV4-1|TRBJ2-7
ASSQLAGTVSYEQY
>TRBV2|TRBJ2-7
ASSLDRAPDEQY
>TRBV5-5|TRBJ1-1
ASSLRGDTEAF
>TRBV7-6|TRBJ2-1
ASSSRTSGTLEQF
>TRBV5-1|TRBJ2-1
ASSFSRAGGHNEQF
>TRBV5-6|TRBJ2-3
ASSPQGLNTDTQY
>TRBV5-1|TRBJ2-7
ASSLDRGGEQY
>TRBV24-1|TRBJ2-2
ALGELF
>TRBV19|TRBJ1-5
ASSQGAGQPQH